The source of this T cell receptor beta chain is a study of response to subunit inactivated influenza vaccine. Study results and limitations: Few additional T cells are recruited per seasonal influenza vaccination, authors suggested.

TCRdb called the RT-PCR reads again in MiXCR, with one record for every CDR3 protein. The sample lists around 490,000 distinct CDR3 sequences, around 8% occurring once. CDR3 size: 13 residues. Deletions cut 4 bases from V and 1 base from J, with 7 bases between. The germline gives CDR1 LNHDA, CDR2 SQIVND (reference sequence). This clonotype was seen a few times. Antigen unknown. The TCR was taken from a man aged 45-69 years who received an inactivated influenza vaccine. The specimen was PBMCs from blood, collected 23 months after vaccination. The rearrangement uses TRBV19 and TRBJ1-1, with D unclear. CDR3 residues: CASSTQRNTEAFF. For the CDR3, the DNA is TGTGCCAGTAGTACTCAGAGGAACACTGAAGCTTTCTTT.